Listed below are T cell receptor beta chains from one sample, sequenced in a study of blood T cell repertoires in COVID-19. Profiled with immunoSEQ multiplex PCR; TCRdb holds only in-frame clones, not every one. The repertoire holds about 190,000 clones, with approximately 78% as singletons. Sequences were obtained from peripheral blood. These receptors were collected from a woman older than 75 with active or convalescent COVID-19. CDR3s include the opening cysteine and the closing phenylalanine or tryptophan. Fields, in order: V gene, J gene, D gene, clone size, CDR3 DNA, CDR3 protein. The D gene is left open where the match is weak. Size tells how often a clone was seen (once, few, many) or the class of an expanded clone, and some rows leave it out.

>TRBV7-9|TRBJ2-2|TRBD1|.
TGTGCCAGCAGCCTCGGACAGGACACCGGGGAGCTGTTTTTT
CASSLGQDTGELFF
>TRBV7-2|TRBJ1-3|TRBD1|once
TGTGCCAGCAGCATGGGACAGGGTCGAAACACCATATATTTT
CASSMGQGRNTIYF
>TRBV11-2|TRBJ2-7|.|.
TGTGCCAGCAGCCCTAGGACAGCGGACTACGAGCAGTACTTC
CASSPRTADYEQYF
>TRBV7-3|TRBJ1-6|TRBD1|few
TGTGCCAGCAGCTACGGGACAGGGAGCTCACCCCTCCACTTT
CASSYGTGSSPLHF
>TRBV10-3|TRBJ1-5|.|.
TGTGCCATCAGCCCAGGGTCCGGTCAGCCCCAGCATTTT
CAISPGSGQPQHF
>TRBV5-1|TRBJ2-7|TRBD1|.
TGCGCCAGCAGCTTCGGACAGGGGGACTACGAGCAGTACTTC
CASSFGQGDYEQYF
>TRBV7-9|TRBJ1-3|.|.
TGTGCCAGCAGCTTAACAGCACTCTCTGGAAACACCATATATTTT
CASSLTALSGNTIYF
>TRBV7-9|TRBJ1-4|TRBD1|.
TGTGCCAGCAGCTTAGGGACAGGGTTGGGAGAAAAACTGTTTTTT
CASSLGTGLGEKLFF
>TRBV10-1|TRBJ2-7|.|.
TGCGCCAGCAGTGAGGGGCAGGGCATGTACTACGAGCAGTACTTC
CASSEGQGMYYEQYF
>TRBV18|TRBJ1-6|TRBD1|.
TGTGCCAGCTCACCAGAGGACAGGGGGGGGTCACCCCTCCACTTT
CASSPEDRGGSPLHF
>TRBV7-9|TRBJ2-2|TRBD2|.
TGTGCCAGCAGCTTCCCCTTTGGGCAGCGGGGGGGCCACACCGGGGAGCTGTTTTTT
CASSFPFGQRGGHTGELFF
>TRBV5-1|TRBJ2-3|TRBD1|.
TGCGCCAGCTCACCAGGACAGGGTGTCACAGATACGCAGTATTTT
CASSPGQGVTDTQYF
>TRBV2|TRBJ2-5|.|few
TGTGCCAGCAGAGCCCCTCGGGGTTGGGGTCAAGAGACCCAGTACTTC
CASRAPRGWGQETQYF
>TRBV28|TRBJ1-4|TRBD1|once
TGTGCCAGCAGGATATACAGGGGAACTAATGAAAAACTGTTTTTT
CASRIYRGTNEKLFF
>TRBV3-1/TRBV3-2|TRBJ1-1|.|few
TGTGCCAGCAGCCAATATGGACAGATATACACTGAAGCTTTCTTT
CASSQYGQIYTEAFF
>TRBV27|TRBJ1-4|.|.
TGTGCCAGCAGTAACTCAAATGGAGTTCGTGAAAAACTGTTTTTT
CASSNSNGVREKLFF
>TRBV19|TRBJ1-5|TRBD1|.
TGTGCCAGTAGTATTCGACGTGGGACAGGGACGTATAGCAATCAGCCCCAGCATTTT
CASSIRRGTGTYSNQPQHF
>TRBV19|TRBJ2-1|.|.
TGTGCCAGTAGTCAGCGACAGTTGCGAGATGAGCAGTTCTTC
CASSQRQLRDEQFF
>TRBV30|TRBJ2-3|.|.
TGTGCCTGGGGGGAGGTTACGGATACGCAGTATTTT
CAWGEVTDTQYF
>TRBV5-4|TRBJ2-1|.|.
TGTGCCAGCAGCTTGTATGCGAATGAGCAGTTCTTC
CASSLYANEQFF
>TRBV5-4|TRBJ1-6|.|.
TGTGCCAGCAGCTTGGAGGGAGGGGACAATAATTCACCCCTCCACTTT
CASSLEGGDNNSPLHF
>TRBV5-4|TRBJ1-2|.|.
TGTGCCAGCAGCCTCGCGGGGATAGCTAACTATGGCTACACCTTC
CASSLAGIANYGYTF
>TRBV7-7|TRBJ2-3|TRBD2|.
TGTGCTAGCGGTCCGGGACTAGCGGAAGCAGCTACGCAGTATTTT
CASGPGLAEAATQYF
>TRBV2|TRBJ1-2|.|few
TGTGCCAGCGGATATATGAGTGCAGGGGTTGGCTACACCTTC
CASGYMSAGVGYTF
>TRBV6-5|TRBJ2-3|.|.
TGTGCCAGCACGAGGATCGGAGCAGATACGCAGTATTTT
CASTRIGADTQYF
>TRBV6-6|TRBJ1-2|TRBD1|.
TGTGCCAGCAGTAACGACTGGGACAGGGGCTTGGGTGGCTACACCTTC
CASSNDWDRGLGGYTF
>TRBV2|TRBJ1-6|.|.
TGTGCCAGCGTAGGGACGGGGGGTTCACCCCTCCACTTT
CASVGTGGSPLHF
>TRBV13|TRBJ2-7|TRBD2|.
TGTGCCAGCAGCTCCCGTAGCGGGGGGTTCGAACTACCCTACGAGCAGTACTTC
CASSSRSGGFELPYEQYF
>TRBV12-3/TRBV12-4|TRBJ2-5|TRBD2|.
TGTGCCAGCAGGAATAGCGGGGAAGAGACCCAGTACTTC
CASRNSGEETQYF
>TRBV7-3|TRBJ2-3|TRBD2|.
TGTGCCAGCAGCTTAGATAGCGGGGGGGCGTCGGCGCAGTATTTT
CASSLDSGGASAQYF
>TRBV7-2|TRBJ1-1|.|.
TGTGCCAGCAGCTTAAATCCGGGGAACACTGAAGCTTTCTTT
CASSLNPGNTEAFF
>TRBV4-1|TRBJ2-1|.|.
TGCGCCAGCAGCCAACAGGACGGGAGCGCCTACAATGAGCAGTTCTTC
CASSQQDGSAYNEQFF
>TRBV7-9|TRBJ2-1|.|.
TGTGCCGGCAGGCACGGCTCCTACAATGAGCAGTTCTTC
CAGRHGSYNEQFF
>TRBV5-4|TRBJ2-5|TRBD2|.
TGTGCCAGCAGCCTAGCGGGGGGCCGACAAGAGACCCAGTACTTC
CASSLAGGRQETQYF
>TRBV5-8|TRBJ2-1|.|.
TGTGCCAGCAGCCTGGGGAGGACGCGAACGGTCGATGAGCAGTTCTTC
CASSLGRTRTVDEQFF
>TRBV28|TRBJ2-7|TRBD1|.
TGTGCCAGCTCATCCGGGACAGGGGTTCCCGAGCAGTACTTC
CASSSGTGVPEQYF
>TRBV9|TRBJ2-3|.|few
TGTGCCAGCAGCCCAGGAAGGAGGGTGGCGCAGTATTTT
CASSPGRRVAQYF
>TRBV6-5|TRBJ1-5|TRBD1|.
TGTGCCAGCGGGAAAGGGACAGAGCTCAATCAGCCCCAGCATTTT
CASGKGTELNQPQHF
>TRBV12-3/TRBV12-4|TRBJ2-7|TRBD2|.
TGTGCCAGCGGATTAAAAATAGCGGGGGAGCAGTACTTC
CASGLKIAGEQYF
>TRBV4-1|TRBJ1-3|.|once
TGCGCCAGCAGCCAGGACATCTCTGGAAACACCATATATTTT
CASSQDISGNTIYF
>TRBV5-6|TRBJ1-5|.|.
TGTGCCAGCAGCTTCTACCACAGGGTGGGGAACAATCAGCCCCAGCATTTT
CASSFYHRVGNNQPQHF